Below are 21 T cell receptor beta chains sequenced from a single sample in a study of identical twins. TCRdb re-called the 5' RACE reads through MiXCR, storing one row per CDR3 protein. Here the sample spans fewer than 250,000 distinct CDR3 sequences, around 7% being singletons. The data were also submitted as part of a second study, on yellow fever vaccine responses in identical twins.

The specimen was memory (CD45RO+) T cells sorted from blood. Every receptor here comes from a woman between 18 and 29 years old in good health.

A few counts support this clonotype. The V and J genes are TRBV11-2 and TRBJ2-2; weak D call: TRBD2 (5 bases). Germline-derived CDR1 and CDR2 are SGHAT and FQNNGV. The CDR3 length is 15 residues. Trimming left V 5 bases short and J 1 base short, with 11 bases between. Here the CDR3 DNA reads TGTGCCAGCAGCCCAACCGCGGGGAACACCGGGGAGCTGTTTTTT. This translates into CASSPTAGNTGELFF.

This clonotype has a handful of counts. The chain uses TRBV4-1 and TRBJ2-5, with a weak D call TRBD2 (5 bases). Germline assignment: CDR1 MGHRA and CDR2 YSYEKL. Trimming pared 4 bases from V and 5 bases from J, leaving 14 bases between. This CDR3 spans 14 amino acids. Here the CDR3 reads CASSPRPGMETQYF. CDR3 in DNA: TGCGCCAGCAGCCCGCGACCCGGGATGGAGACCCAGTACTTC.

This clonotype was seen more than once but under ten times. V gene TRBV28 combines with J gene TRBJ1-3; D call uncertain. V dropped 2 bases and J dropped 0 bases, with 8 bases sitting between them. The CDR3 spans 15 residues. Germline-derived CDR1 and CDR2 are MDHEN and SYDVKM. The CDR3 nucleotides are TGTGCCAGCAGTTTACGTCCAGTCTCTGGAAACACCATATATTTT. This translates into CASSLRPVSGNTIYF.

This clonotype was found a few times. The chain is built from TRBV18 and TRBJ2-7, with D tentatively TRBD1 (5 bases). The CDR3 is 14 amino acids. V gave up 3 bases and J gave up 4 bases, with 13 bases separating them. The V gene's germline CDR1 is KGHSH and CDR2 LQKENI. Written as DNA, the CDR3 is TGTGCCAGCTCACCGCAGGGTGCTTTTTACGAGCAGTACTTC. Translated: CASSPQGAFYEQYF.

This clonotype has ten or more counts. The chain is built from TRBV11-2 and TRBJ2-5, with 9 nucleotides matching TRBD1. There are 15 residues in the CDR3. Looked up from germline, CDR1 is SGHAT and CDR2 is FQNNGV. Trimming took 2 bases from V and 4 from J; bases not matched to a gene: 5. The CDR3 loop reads CASSLLGTGIETQYF. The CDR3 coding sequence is TGTGCCAGCAGCTTATTAGGGACAGGGATAGAGACCCAGTACTTC. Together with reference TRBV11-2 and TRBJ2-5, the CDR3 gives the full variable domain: EAGVAQSPRYKIIEKRQSVAFWCNPISGHATLYWYQQILGQGPKLLIQFQNNGVVDDSQLPKDRFSAERLKGVDSTLKIQPAKLEDSAVYLCASSLLGTGIETQYFGPGTRLLVL.

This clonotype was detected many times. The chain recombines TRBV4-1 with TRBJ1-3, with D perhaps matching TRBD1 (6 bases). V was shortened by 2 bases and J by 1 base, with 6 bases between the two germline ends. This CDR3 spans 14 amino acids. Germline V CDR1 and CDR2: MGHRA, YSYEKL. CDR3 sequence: CASSQQGSGNTIYF. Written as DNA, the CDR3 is TGCGCCAGCAGCCAACAGGGGTCTGGAAACACCATATATTTT.

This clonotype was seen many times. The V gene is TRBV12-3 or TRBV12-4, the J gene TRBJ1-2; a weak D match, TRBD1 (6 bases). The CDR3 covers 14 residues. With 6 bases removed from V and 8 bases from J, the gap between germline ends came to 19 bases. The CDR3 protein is CASRYSRGPWGYTF. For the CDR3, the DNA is TGTGCCAGCAGATACTCCAGGGGTCCCTGGGGCTACACCTTC.

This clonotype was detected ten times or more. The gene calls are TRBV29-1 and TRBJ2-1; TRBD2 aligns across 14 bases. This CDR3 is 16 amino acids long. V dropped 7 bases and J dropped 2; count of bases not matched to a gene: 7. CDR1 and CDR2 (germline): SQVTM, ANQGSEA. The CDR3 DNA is TGCAGCGCCATGGGACTAGCGGGAGAGGCCTACAATGAGCAGTTCTTC. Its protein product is CSAMGLAGEAYNEQFF.

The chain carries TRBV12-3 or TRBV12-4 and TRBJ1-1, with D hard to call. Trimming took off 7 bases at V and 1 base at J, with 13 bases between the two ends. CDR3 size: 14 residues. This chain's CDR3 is CASILRAGNTEAFF. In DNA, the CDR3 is TGTGCCAGCATCTTGAGAGCGGGGAACACTGAAGCTTTCTTT.

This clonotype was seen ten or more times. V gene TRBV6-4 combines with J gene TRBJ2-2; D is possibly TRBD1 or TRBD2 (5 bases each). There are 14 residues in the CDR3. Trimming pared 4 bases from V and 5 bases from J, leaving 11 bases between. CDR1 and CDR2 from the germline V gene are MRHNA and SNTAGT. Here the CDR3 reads CASSVGRETGELFF. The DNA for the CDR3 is TGTGCCAGCAGTGTTGGCAGGGAGACCGGGGAGCTGTTTTTT.

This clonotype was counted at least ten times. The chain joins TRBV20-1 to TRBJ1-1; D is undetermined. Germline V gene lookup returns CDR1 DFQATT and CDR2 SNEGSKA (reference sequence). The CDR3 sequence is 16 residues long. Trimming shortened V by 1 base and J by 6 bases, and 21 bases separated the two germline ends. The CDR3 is CSARAPKEGTKSEAFF. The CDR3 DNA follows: TGCAGTGCTAGAGCCCCGAAGGAGGGAACAAAGTCTGAAGCTTTCTTT.

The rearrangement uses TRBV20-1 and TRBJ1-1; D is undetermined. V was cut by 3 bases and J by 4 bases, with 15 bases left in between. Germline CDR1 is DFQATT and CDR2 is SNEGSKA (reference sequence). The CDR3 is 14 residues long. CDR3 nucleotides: TGCAGTGCTAGTGATCGGGGTATGGGCACTGAAGCTTTCTTT. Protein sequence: CSASDRGMGTEAFF.

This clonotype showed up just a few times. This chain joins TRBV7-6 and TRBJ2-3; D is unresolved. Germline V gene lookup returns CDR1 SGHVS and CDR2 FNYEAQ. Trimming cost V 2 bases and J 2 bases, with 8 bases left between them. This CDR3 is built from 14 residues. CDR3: CASSLRANTDTQYF. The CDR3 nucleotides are TGTGCCAGCAGCTTAAGGGCAAACACAGATACGCAGTATTTT.

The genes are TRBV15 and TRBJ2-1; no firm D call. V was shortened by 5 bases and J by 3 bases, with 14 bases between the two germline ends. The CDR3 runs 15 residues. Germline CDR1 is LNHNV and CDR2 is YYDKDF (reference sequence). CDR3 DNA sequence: TGTGCCACCAGCCGTAGTAGAATTAACTACAATGAGCAGTTCTTC. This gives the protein CATSRSRINYNEQFF.

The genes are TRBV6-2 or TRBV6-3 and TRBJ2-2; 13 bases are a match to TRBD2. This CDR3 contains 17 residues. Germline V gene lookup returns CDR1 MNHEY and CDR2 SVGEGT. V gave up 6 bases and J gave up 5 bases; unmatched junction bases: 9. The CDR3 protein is CASRRLAGGFRTGELFF. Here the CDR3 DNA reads TGTGCCAGCAGAAGACTAGCGGGGGGTTTTCGGACCGGGGAGCTGTTTTTT.

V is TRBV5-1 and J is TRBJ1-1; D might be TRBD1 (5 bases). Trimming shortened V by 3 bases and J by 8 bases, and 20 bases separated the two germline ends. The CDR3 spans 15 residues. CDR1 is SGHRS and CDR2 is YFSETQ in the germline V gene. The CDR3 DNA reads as TGCGCCAGCAGCTCAGACGGACGGACAATAACCGAAGCTTTCTTT. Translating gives CASSSDGRTITEAFF.

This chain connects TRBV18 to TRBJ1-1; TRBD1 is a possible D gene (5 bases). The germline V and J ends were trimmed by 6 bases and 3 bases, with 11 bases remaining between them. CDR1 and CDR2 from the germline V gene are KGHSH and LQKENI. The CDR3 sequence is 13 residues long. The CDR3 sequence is CASSFDSHTEAFF. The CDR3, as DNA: TGTGCCAGCTCCTTCGACAGCCACACTGAAGCTTTCTTT.

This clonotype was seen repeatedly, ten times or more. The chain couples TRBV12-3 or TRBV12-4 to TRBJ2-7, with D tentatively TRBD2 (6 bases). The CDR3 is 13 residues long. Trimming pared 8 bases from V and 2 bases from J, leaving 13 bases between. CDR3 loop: CASGRGSPYEQYF. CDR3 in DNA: TGTGCCAGCGGTCGGGGGAGCCCCTACGAGCAGTACTTC.

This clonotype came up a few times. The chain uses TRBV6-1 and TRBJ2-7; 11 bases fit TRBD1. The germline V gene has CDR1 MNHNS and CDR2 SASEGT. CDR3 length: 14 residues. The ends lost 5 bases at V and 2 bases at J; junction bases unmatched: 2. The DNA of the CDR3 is TGTGCCAGCAGTCGGACAGGGGGCACCTACGAGCAGTACTTC. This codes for CASSRTGGTYEQYF.

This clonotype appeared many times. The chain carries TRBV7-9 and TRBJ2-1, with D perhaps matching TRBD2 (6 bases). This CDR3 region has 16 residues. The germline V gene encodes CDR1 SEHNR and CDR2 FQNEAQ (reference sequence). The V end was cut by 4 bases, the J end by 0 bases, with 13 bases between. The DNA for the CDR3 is TGTGCCAGCAGCTGGAGCCGGGACTCCTCCTACAATGAGCAGTTCTTC. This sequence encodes CASSWSRDSSYNEQFF. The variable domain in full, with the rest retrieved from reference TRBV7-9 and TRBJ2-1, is DTGVSQNPRHKITKRGQNVTFRCDPISEHNRLYWYRQTLGQGPEFLTYFQNEAQLEKSRLLSDRFSAERPKGSFSTLEIQRTEQGDSAMYLCASSWSRDSSYNEQFFGPGTRLTVL.

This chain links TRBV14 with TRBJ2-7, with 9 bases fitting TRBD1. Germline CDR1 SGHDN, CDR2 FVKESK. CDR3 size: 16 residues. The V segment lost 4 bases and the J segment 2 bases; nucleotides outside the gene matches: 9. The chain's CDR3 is CASSPRVGQGTYEQYF. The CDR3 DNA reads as TGTGCCAGCAGCCCAAGAGTAGGACAGGGGACCTACGAGCAGTACTTC.